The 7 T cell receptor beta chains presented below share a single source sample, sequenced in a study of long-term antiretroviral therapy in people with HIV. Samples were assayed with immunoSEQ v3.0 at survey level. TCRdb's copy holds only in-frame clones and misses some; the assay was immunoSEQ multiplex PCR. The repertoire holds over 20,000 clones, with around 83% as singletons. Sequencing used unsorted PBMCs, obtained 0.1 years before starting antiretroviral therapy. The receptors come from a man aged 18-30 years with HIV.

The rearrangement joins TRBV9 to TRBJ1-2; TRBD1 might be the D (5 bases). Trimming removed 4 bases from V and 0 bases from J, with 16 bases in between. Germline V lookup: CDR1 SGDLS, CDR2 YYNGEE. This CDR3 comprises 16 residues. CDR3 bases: TGTGCCAGCAGCTCGTTCGGCCAGGGCACTAACTATGGCTACACCTTC. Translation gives CASSSFGQGTNYGYTF. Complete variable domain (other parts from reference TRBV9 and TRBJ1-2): DSGVTQTPKHLITATGQRVTLRCSPRSGDLSVYWYQQSLDQGLQFLIQYYNGEERAKGNILERFSAQQFPDLHSELNLSSLELGDSALYFCASSSFGQGTNYGYTFGSGTRLTVV.

The CDR3 nucleotides read TGTGCCAGCAGTTTACGGAGGAACACTGAAGCTTTCTTT. This sequence encodes CASSLRRNTEAFF. The chain carries TRBV6-4 and TRBJ1-1; the D is unclear. The germline gives CDR1 MRHNA, CDR2 SNTAGT. The length of the CDR3 is 13 residues. The V and J ends lost 5 bases and 1 base respectively, with 8 bases between them.

The chain's CDR3 is CASRSNFGSGELFF. CDR3 nucleotides: TGTGCCAGCAGATCTAATTTCGGGTCCGGGGAGCTGTTTTTT. This rearrangement joins TRBV11-2 to TRBJ2-2; D is ambiguous. This CDR3 is built from 14 residues. Germline-derived CDR1 and CDR2 are SGHAT and FQNNGV. V was shortened by 6 bases and J by 6 bases, with 14 bases between the two germline ends. Together with reference TRBV11-2 and TRBJ2-2, the CDR3 gives the full variable domain: EAGVAQSPRYKIIEKRQSVAFWCNPISGHATLYWYQQILGQGPKLLIQFQNNGVVDDSQLPKDRFSAERLKGVDSTLKIQPAKLEDSAVYLCASRSNFGSGELFFGEGSRLTVL.

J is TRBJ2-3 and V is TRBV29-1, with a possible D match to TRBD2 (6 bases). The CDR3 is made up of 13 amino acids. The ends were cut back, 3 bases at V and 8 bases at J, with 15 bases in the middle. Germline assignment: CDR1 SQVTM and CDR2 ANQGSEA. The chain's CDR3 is CSVDWVHGGTQYF. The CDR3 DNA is TGCAGCGTTGACTGGGTTCACGGGGGTACGCAGTATTTT.

CDR3 region: CASSPQGYTEAFF. The CDR3, as DNA: TGTGCCAGCTCACCCCAGGGTTACACTGAAGCTTTCTTT. This chain uses TRBV18 with TRBJ1-1, with a possible D match to TRBD1 (5 bases). CDR1 and CDR2 (germline): KGHSH, LQKENI. The CDR3 extends over 13 amino acids. The V and J ends lost 3 bases and 3 bases respectively, with 8 bases between them.

The CDR3: CASSPGADGNEQFF. The CDR3 nucleotides are TGCGCCAGCAGCCCGGGCGCCGATGGTAATGAGCAGTTCTTC. The chain carries TRBV4-1 and TRBJ2-1; no clear D. The germline V gene encodes CDR1 MGHRA and CDR2 YSYEKL. Deletions cut 4 bases from V and 7 bases from J, with 14 bases between. The CDR3 loop spans 14 amino acids.

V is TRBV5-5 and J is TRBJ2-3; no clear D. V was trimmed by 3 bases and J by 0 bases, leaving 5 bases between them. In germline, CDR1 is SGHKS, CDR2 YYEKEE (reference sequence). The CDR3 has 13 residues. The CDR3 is CASSYQSTDTQYF. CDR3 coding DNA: TGTGCCAGCAGCTACCAAAGCACAGATACGCAGTATTTT.